The entry that follows covers one T cell receptor beta chain sequence. This clonotype has only one observation. It lacks a known antigen. Base qualities are not at hand, and no much larger clone is one base apart. Support from one read is weak. The data stem from a study of identical twins listed by TCRdb under 2016. For the wider study: To test whether fetal clonotypes persist, this study deep-sequenced TCR alpha and beta repertoires from monozygotic twins, from unrelated adults of various ages, and from cord blood. Replicate twin experiments were performed at different times using different library preparation protocols to rule out contamination.

Receptors were amplified or captured by 5' RACE. Sequencing instrument: Illumina HiSeq 2000. Template switching added a universal primer binding site, and the final cDNA carried a unique molecular identifier that allowed TCR cDNA molecules to be counted accurately. Specific primers in the conserved constant-segment region were used to synthesize first-strand cDNA for the TCR alpha and beta chains. To control for contamination, each cDNA library was double barcoded with a SMART-Mk sample barcode plus Illumina barcodes. TruSeq adapter sequences along with Illumina sample barcodes were introduced in two successive PCR steps. Sequencing of the TCR alpha and beta cDNA libraries was done on the Illumina HiSeq platform using custom primers. The study's own analysis went as follows. Raw reads were processed with MiGEC to extract unique molecular identifiers, and MiXCR was used to determine CDR3 positions. For each individual, recombination models were inferred using an EM algorithm with the repgenHMM and IGoR tools. Shared clonotypes were analyzed with the tcR package in R, and sharing was normalized by the product of cloneset sizes. Out-of-frame nonproductive sequences were analyzed to study raw recombination free of thymic and clonal selection effects. The raw public reads went through TCRdb reprocessing: fastp at Q25, MiXCR clone calling, in-frame beta chains kept. Each CDR3 protein gets just one entry, which takes the most common genes and DNA from the rows behind it. In this record, the V and J calls reflect TCRdb's handling and not the investigators' own analysis. Here the sample has 350,000 to 450,000 distinct CDR3 sequences; about 18% occur a single time. Clones ranked in the top ten supply 10% to 15% of the sample.

Every donor in the study was a healthy Caucasian. Three unrelated non-twin adults were additionally sequenced: a male aged 18 to 30, a male aged 50 to 60 and a female aged 50 to 60. Miltenyi CD45RO+ enrichment and human naive T-cell isolation kits were used to isolate memory (CD45RO+) and naive T cells from PBMC. Based on the germline V gene, the CDR1 and CDR2 sequences are SQVTM and ANQGSEA. From its cysteine to its phenylalanine, the CDR3 spans 12 amino acids. This entry keeps only the CDR3 DNA: 36 bases, framed from base 1. The V end gives up 6 bases and the J end 2 bases, leaving 3 bases in the junction not matched to a gene. Study-level results and caveats: Fewer insertions were carried by abundant cord blood beta clonotypes; a weaker similar trend was observed in young adult naive repertoires, while no such trend was observed in memory repertoires. Compared with coincidental sharing between unrelated individuals, out-of-frame TCR alpha sequences shared between twins showed an excess of sequences with low generation probability. In monozygotic twins, out-of-frame TCR alpha sharing was systematically underestimated by recombination models, although the models agreed with sharing between unrelated individuals. Because the same donors could not be followed over many years, conclusions were based on cross-sectional statistical analysis. A weaker excess of twin sharing was found in beta out-of-frame sequences because the signal-to-noise ratio was lowered by fewer shared sequences. Zero-insertion analyses could be partly confounded by invariant T cells such as MAIT and iNKT, though diverse VJ usage argued against such confounding for most clonotypes.

This receptor was taken from a man aged 45 to 65 in good health. The sample comprised naive T cells sorted from blood. Read against the paper, the sample's cell subset or site label means: cells isolated with a human naive T-cell isolation kit. The V and J genes are TRBV29-1 and TRBJ1-1, with 7 middle bases fitting TRBD1. The DNA sequence is given as TGCAGCGTAAGGACAGGAAACACTGAAGCTTTCTTT. It encodes CSVRTGNTEAFF.